The 27 T cell receptor beta chains in this list originate from one sample, sequenced in a study of blood T cell repertoires in COVID-19. This table comes from immunoSEQ multiplex PCR, and its TCRdb copy is limited to in-frame clones, with some not included. Of roughly 370,000 clones in the sample, just under 90% are singletons; the top ten hold around 9.3%. Sequencing was carried out using PBMCs or T cells enriched from blood (not recorded which). All receptors come from a woman aged 45-59 years who had recovered from COVID-19.

This sequence joins TRBV27 and TRBJ1-6; possible D gene TRBD1, 6 bases. CDR3 length equals 14 residues. V dropped 6 bases and J dropped 9 bases, with 15 bases sitting between them. Germline V gene lookup returns CDR1 MNHEY and CDR2 SMNVEV (reference sequence). CDR3 residues: CASRLTGLSSPLHF. Written as DNA, the CDR3 is TGTGCCAGCAGACTAACAGGGTTGAGTTCACCCCTCCACTTT.

The rearrangement joins TRBV5-1 to TRBJ2-3, with D perhaps TRBD1 (6 bases). The V gene lost 4 bases and the J gene lost 5 bases, with 11 bases spanning the gap. Germline-derived CDR1 and CDR2 are SGHRS and YFSETQ. CDR3 length equals 13 residues. CDR3 sequence (DNA): TGCGCCAGCAGCACCGCAGGGGAAGATACGCAGTATTTT. Encoded protein: CASSTAGEDTQYF.

This chain links TRBV4-1 with TRBJ2-1; TRBD1 agrees at 9 bases. The CDR3 is made up of 14 amino acids. V lost 1 base to trimming and J lost 8 bases; unmatched junction nucleotides: 3. CDR1 and CDR2 (germline): MGHRA, YSYEKL. CDR3 DNA sequence: TGCGCCAGCAGCCAAGTACAGGGGGCGGATGAGCAGTTCTTC. Translating it yields CASSQVQGADEQFF.

The rearrangement uses TRBV5-1 and TRBJ1-3; a possible D gene is TRBD1 (6 bases). V shed 4 bases and J shed 0 bases, with 11 bases lying between them. Germline V CDR1 and CDR2: SGHRS, YFSETQ. The CDR3 runs to 15 residues. In nucleotides, the CDR3 is TGCGCCAGCAGCCTACAGGGAGTCTCTGGAAACACCATATATTTT. It is translated as CASSLQGVSGNTIYF.

This chain links TRBV5-6 with TRBJ2-7; D may be TRBD1 (6 bases). The CDR3 covers 12 residues. Germline CDR1 SGHDT, CDR2 YYEEEE. Between the trimmed V and J ends, which lost 2 bases and 5 bases, there was a span of 8 bases. The CDR3 region is CASSFQGNEQYF. CDR3 DNA: TGTGCCAGCAGCTTTCAGGGGAACGAGCAGTACTTC.

The chain uses TRBV10-3 and TRBJ1-3; D not certain. CDR1 ENHRY and CDR2 SYGVKD come from the germline V gene. This CDR3 has 17 residues. V lost 4 bases and J 0 bases, leaving 16 bases between the germline ends. CDR3 coding DNA: TGTGCCATCAGTGGTGGAGGACCCAGCACCTCTGGAAACACCATATATTTT. As protein: CAISGGGPSTSGNTIYF.

The rearrangement joins TRBV11-2 to TRBJ2-7; a weak D match, TRBD1 (6 bases). V lost 0 bases and J lost 4, with 16 bases in between. This CDR3 comprises 16 residues. Germline V gene sequence: CDR1 SGHAT, CDR2 FQNNGV. The CDR3 DNA follows: TGTGCCAGCAGCTTAGATCCCGGGACACAAACATACGAGCAGTACTTC. Residues: CASSLDPGTQTYEQYF.

This rearrangement joins TRBV9 to TRBJ2-7; perhaps TRBD2 as D (6 bases). The CDR3 is made up of 13 amino acids. Germline V gene lookup returns CDR1 SGDLS and CDR2 YYNGEE. Trimming took off 0 bases at V and 7 bases at J, with 11 bases between the two ends. CDR3 bases: TGTGCCAGCAGCGTAGTCGGGGGTAGGGAGCAGTACTTC. This gives the protein CASSVVGGREQYF.

The chain carries TRBV5-1 and TRBJ1-1; 7 nucleotides align to TRBD1. The ends lost 4 bases at V and 4 bases at J; junction bases unmatched: 7. Germline loops: CDR1 SGHRS, CDR2 YFSETQ. CDR3 size: 14 residues. As DNA, the CDR3 is TGCGCCAGCAGCCTCGGACAGGCGATCACTGAAGCTTTCTTT. Translation: CASSLGQAITEAFF.

This chain links TRBV15 with TRBJ2-1, with TRBD2 matching 8 bases. With V trimmed by 0 bases and J by 9 bases, 4 bases remained unmatched. The germline gives CDR1 LNHNV, CDR2 YYDKDF (reference sequence). There are 14 residues in the CDR3. The CDR3 sequence: CATSRDGGAFEQFF. In DNA, the CDR3 is TGTGCCACCAGCAGAGACGGGGGGGCCTTTGAGCAGTTCTTC.

The chain joins TRBV2 to TRBJ2-2; TRBD2 matches 10 bases. The CDR3 runs to 17 residues. V gave up 6 bases and J gave up 2 bases; unmatched junction bases: 9. The germline V gene encodes CDR1 SNHLY and CDR2 FYNNEI. The CDR3: CASRLAGPAGNTGELFF. The CDR3 DNA sequence: TGTGCCAGCAGACTAGCGGGACCGGCCGGAAACACCGGGGAGCTGTTTTTT.

V is TRBV2 and J is TRBJ1-4; D call uncertain. In germline, CDR1 is SNHLY, CDR2 FYNNEI. Trimming cost V 5 bases and J 5 bases, with 15 bases left between them. The CDR3 sequence is 15 residues long. CDR3 protein: CASSFTSRQNEKLFF. The DNA for the CDR3 is TGTGCCAGCAGTTTCACGTCCAGGCAGAATGAAAAACTGTTTTTT.

This chain connects TRBV6-2 or TRBV6-3 to TRBJ2-7; D uncertain. The germline V gene encodes CDR1 MNHEY and CDR2 SVGEGT. V was pared by 4 bases and J by 0 bases, with 13 bases between. The CDR3 extends over 15 amino acids. CDR3 region: CASSSTGGASYEQYF. CDR3 DNA: TGTGCCAGCAGTTCCACGGGTGGTGCCTCCTACGAGCAGTACTTC.

The rearrangement uses TRBV7-9 and TRBJ2-3; D remains unclear. There are 17 residues in the CDR3. CDR1 and CDR2 (germline): SEHNR, FQNEAQ (reference sequence). V was pared by 1 base and J by 2 bases, with 16 bases between. The CDR3 DNA follows: TGTGCCAGCAGCTTAGATGTGGCCAATTCCCTCACAGATACGCAGTATTTT. Encoded protein: CASSLDVANSLTDTQYF.

V gene TRBV30 combines with J gene TRBJ1-2; 7 bases match TRBD1. J lost 8 bases, V lost 4 bases, and 13 bases had no gene match. CDR3 size: 14 residues. Germline V CDR1 and CDR2: GTSNPN, SVGIG (reference sequence). The chain's CDR3 is CAWTLNQGVRGYTF. In nucleotides, the CDR3 is TGTGCCTGGACCCTCAATCAGGGGGTTCGGGGCTACACCTTC.

Only a few counts were recorded for this clone. J is TRBJ1-1 and V is TRBV11-2; D remains unclear. The CDR3 is 14 residues long. Looked up from germline, CDR1 is SGHAT and CDR2 is FQNNGV. V was clipped by 3 bases and J by 3 bases, with 11 bases between them. CDR3 amino acids: CASSFLRADTEAFF. In nucleotides, the CDR3 is TGTGCCAGCAGCTTTTTGAGAGCCGACACTGAAGCTTTCTTT.

The chain couples TRBV10-3 to TRBJ1-1; maybe TRBD1 (6 bases). The CDR3 has 15 residues. With 6 bases removed from V and 3 bases from J, the gap between germline ends came to 17 bases. Looked up from germline, CDR1 is ENHRY and CDR2 is SYGVKD. The CDR3 spells CAIRGARGEDTEAFF. For the CDR3, the DNA is TGTGCCATCAGGGGGGCCAGGGGAGAGGACACTGAAGCTTTCTTT.

Here the CDR3 reads CASLGGYEQYF. The CDR3 DNA reads TGTGCCAGCTTGGGGGGCTACGAGCAGTACTTC. The chain uses TRBV12-3 or TRBV12-4 and TRBJ2-7, with a weak D call TRBD2 (6 bases). The CDR3 totals 11 residues. The V gene lost 8 bases and the J gene lost 3 bases, with 8 bases spanning the gap.

This chain links TRBV29-1 with TRBJ1-1, with 7 bases that match TRBD1. In germline, CDR1 is SQVTM, CDR2 ANQGSEA. The CDR3 extends over 11 amino acids. With 3 bases clipped from V and 7 bases from J, the junction kept 2 bases outside the gene matches. CDR3 DNA sequence: TGCAGCGTTGACAGGGGGGATGAAGCTTTCTTT. Its translation: CSVDRGDEAFF.

V and J are TRBV4-2 and TRBJ1-5; a possible D gene is TRBD1 (6 bases). Per germline, CDR1 LGHNA and CDR2 YNFKEQ. There are 15 residues in the CDR3. V was pared by 4 bases and J by 6 bases, with 16 bases between. DNA of the CDR3: TGTGCCAGCAGCCGAGGACAGTTCGACGGTCAGCCCCAGCATTTT. It encodes CASSRGQFDGQPQHF.

This clone was found a few times. The chain uses TRBV6-5 and TRBJ1-2; 8 bases match TRBD1. Germline V gene sequence: CDR1 MNHEY, CDR2 SVGAGI. The CDR3 spans 14 residues. The V gene end was trimmed by 5 bases and the J gene end by 3 bases; junction bases not matched to a gene: 5. The CDR3 protein is CASSTSTGDYGYTF. CDR3 sequence (DNA): TGTGCCAGCAGTACCTCGACAGGGGACTATGGCTACACCTTC.

This clone has a single count. The chain carries TRBV5-6 and TRBJ2-3, with D perhaps TRBD1 (6 bases). The CDR3 contains 13 residues. Looked up from germline, CDR1 is SGHDT and CDR2 is YYEEEE. The ends were cut back, 3 bases at V and 3 bases at J, with 8 bases in the middle. The CDR3, as DNA: TGTGCCAGCAGCTACAGGGTGACAGATACGCAGTATTTT. This gives the protein CASSYRVTDTQYF.

The chain is built from TRBV14 and TRBJ2-5; the D gene is possibly TRBD2 (6 bases). Germline lookup yields CDR1 SGHDN and CDR2 FVKESK. This CDR3 spans 15 amino acids. The V gene lost 0 bases and the J gene lost 5 bases, with 13 bases spanning the gap. The CDR3 DNA reads as TGTGCCAGCAGCCAAGATTCTTCGGGGGTGGAGACCCAGTACTTC. Translation gives CASSQDSSGVETQYF.

The chain is built from TRBV29-1 and TRBJ2-1; TRBD2 matches 7 bases. The CDR3 contains 13 residues. Looked up from germline, CDR1 is SQVTM and CDR2 is ANQGSEA. V shed 6 bases and J 7 bases; nucleotides not matched to a gene: 9. The CDR3 sequence is CSVGGSGTNEQFF. CDR3 DNA sequence: TGCAGCGTGGGGGGGTCCGGGACTAATGAGCAGTTCTTC.

This chain connects TRBV3-1 (or the pseudogene TRBV3-2) to TRBJ1-1, with D uncertain. CDR1 LGHDT and CDR2 YNNKEL come from the germline V gene (reference sequence). The ends were cut back, 2 bases at V and 1 base at J, with 8 bases in the middle. The CDR3 runs 14 residues. The CDR3 spells CASSQPGRNTEAFF. CDR3 nucleotides: TGTGCCAGCAGCCAACCGGGGAGGAACACTGAAGCTTTCTTT.

The chain is built from TRBV5-6 and TRBJ1-4; D is perhaps TRBD1 (6 bases). The CDR3 totals 13 residues. The germline V gene encodes CDR1 SGHDT and CDR2 YYEEEE. The germline V and J ends were trimmed by 4 bases and 11 bases, with 15 bases remaining between them. CDR3 in DNA: TGTGCCAGCAGCCAAGAACAGGGTTGGAAACTGTTTTTT. As protein: CASSQEQGWKLFF.

This sequence joins TRBV3-1 (or the pseudogene TRBV3-2) and TRBJ2-7; D is ambiguous. The CDR3 runs 12 residues. Trimming cost V 7 bases and J 7 bases, with 14 bases left between them. Germline CDR1 LGHDT, CDR2 YNNKEL (reference sequence). The CDR3 DNA sequence: TGTGCCAGCAACTTCCGGCGCGGAGAGCAGTACTTC. Translating it yields CASNFRRGEQYF.